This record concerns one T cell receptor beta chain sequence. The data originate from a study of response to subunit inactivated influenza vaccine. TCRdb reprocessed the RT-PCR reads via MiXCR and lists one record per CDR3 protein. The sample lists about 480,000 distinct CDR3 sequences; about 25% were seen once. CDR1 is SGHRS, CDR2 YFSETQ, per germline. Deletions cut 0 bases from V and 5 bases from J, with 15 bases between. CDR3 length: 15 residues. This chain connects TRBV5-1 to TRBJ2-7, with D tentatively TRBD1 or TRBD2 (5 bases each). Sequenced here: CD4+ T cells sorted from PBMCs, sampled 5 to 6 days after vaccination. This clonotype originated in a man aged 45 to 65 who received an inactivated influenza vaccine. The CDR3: CASSLAYGQGHEQYF. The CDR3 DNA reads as TGCGCCAGCAGCTTGGCTTACGGGCAGGGACACGAGCAGTACTTC.